This T cell receptor (beta chain) was sequenced for a study of post-analysis software for immune sequencing data. Background on the study: The disease courses spanned relapsing-remitting, secondary progressive and progressive-relapsing forms of multiple sclerosis. Study results and limitations: There were roughly 5 TRBV segments more frequent in patients than controls, and TRBV5-6, TRBV5-1 and TRBV20-1 were among them.

The germline V gene encodes CDR1 DFQATT and CDR2 SNEGSKA (reference sequence). The CDR3 length is 13 residues. V lost 6 bases, J lost 3 bases, and 3 bases stayed unmatched. The table lists this clonotype with a few counts. Its target is not known. Unique molecular identifiers had been added to the TCR beta cDNA libraries. One entry per CDR3 protein results from TCRdb running MiXCR on the PCR reads. The sample contains 160,000 or so distinct CDR3 sequences, about 34% of which appear only once. This TCR derives from a girl between 5 and 17 years old with multiple sclerosis. The chain uses TRBV20-1 and TRBJ2-1; 9 nucleotides agree with TRBD2. The sequences come from blood, collected after autologous hematopoietic stem cell transplantation. CDR3 DNA: TGCAGTGCCTTTAGCGGGGGCTACAATGAGCAGTTCTTC. Translating gives CSAFSGGYNEQFF.